These 23 T cell receptor beta chains were sequenced from one sample in a study of T cell repertoires in ileal Crohn's disease. Repertoires were generated with immunoSEQ multiplex PCR, while TCRdb's copy carries only in-frame clones and drops some. The repertoire holds about 11,000 clones, with 72% as singletons. Time point: neoterminal ileum biopsy at postoperative endoscopy, about 6 months after surgery. Sequenced input: ileal tissue. These receptors all come from an adult with Crohn's disease.

The chain is built from TRBV7-7 and TRBJ2-2, with 8 bases that match TRBD2. CDR1 and CDR2 from the germline V gene are SSHAT and FNYEAQ (reference sequence). J gave up 1 base and V 0 bases, and 1 base lay outside the gene matches. CDR3 length: 16 amino acids. The CDR3 sequence is CASSLASGMNTGELFF. The CDR3 DNA is TGTGCCAGCAGCTTAGCTAGCGGGATGAACACCGGGGAGCTGTTTTTT. The full variable domain, rest sourced from reference TRBV7-7 and TRBJ2-2, is GAGVSQSPRYKVTKRGQDVTLRCDPISSHATLYWYQQALGQGPEFLTYFNYEAQPDKSGLPSDRFSAERPEGSISTLTIQRTEQRDSAMYRCASSLASGMNTGELFFGEGSRLTVL.

This chain joins TRBV28 and TRBJ2-3; 7 bases line up with TRBD2. V was clipped by 3 bases and J by 2 bases; unmatched bases: 5. CDR3 size: 15 residues. Germline CDR1 and CDR2: MDHEN and SYDVKM. DNA of the CDR3: TGTGCCAGCAGTTTCGGGGGGAGAGCCACAGATACGCAGTATTTT. It yields the protein CASSFGGRATDTQYF.

The rearrangement links TRBV6-1 to TRBJ1-6, with 8 positions matching TRBD1. Germline CDR1 and CDR2: MNHNS and SASEGT. The V and J ends lost 3 bases and 9 bases, in that order; junction bases with no gene match: 4. This CDR3 is built from 14 residues. CDR3 sequence (DNA): TGTGCCAGCAGTGAGGACAGGGCGAGTTCACCCCTCCACTTT. Protein: CASSEDRASSPLHF.

This clone was observed once. The rearrangement joins TRBV5-4 to TRBJ1-3; no reliable D call. Trimming took off 4 bases at V and 0 bases at J, with 11 bases between the two ends. Germline V gives CDR1 SGHNT, CDR2 YYREEE (reference sequence). The CDR3 has 15 residues. The CDR3 sequence: CASSAGSFSGNTIYF. Here the CDR3 DNA reads TGTGCCAGCAGCGCGGGGTCCTTCTCTGGAAACACCATATATTTT.

The chain carries TRBV2 and TRBJ1-2; 7 bases are a match to TRBD1. The junction had 12 bases not matched to a gene; V was cut back by 0 bases and J by 5 bases. CDR3 length equals 17 residues. The germline gives CDR1 SNHLY, CDR2 FYNNEI. The CDR3 DNA is TGTGCCAGCAGTGAAGCTTGGGGACAGCCCCGGGGGTATGGCTACACCTTC. It encodes CASSEAWGQPRGYGYTF.

The chain is built from TRBV12-2 and TRBJ2-2; the D segment call TRBD1 is taken from the table without a DNA check. TRBV12-2 is a pseudogene. The CDR3 spans 16 residues. CDR3 in DNA: TGTGCAAGTCGCTCCTCTGACAGGGGGAACACCGGGGAGCTGTTTTTT. It translates to CASRSSDRGNTGELFF.

This chain joins TRBV28 and TRBJ1-5, with D unclear. CDR1 MDHEN and CDR2 SYDVKM come from the germline V gene. This CDR3 comprises 14 residues. The V and J ends lost 2 bases and 1 base respectively, with 6 bases between them. The CDR3 here is CASSLAGSNQPQHF. The CDR3, as DNA: TGTGCCAGCAGTTTAGCCGGGAGCAATCAGCCCCAGCATTTT.

The chain joins TRBV29-1 to TRBJ2-3, with 16 bases identical to TRBD2. This CDR3 comprises 14 residues. The V gene end was trimmed by 7 bases and the J gene end by 6 bases; junction bases not matched to a gene: 4. The germline CDR1 and CDR2 sequences are SQVTM and ANQGSEA. This CDR3 reads CSGGLAGGDDTQYF. In DNA, the CDR3 is TGCAGCGGGGGACTAGCGGGAGGGGATGATACGCAGTATTTT.

The V gene is TRBV2, the J gene TRBJ1-6, with D tentatively TRBD1 (6 bases). The CDR3 has 16 amino acids. CDR1 is SNHLY, CDR2 FYNNEI, per germline. V lost 3 bases and J 0 bases, leaving 9 bases between the germline ends. The CDR3 loop is CASSEGTSSYNSPLHF. CDR3 sequence (DNA): TGTGCCAGCAGTGAGGGGACAAGCTCCTATAATTCACCCCTCCACTTT.

The gene calls are TRBV4-2 and TRBJ2-4; the D gene is possibly TRBD1 (6 bases). The germline gives CDR1 LGHNA, CDR2 YNFKEQ. Trimming took 4 bases from V and 4 from J, leaving 11 bases between them. The CDR3 consists of 14 residues. The CDR3 sequence: CASSLRDTKNIQYF. The CDR3 nucleotides are TGTGCCAGCAGCCTCCGGGACACTAAAAACATTCAGTACTTC.

The sample holds a few counts of this clone. V usage is TRBV29-1 and J usage is TRBJ2-7, with 9 nucleotides matching TRBD1. The CDR3 loop spans 15 amino acids. The J segment lost 5 bases and the V segment lost 1 base, leaving 9 bases of the junction unmatched. Germline CDR1 is SQVTM and CDR2 is ANQGSEA. CDR3 sequence (DNA): TGCAGCGTTGAAGCCGGGACAGGGACGTACGACGAGCAGTACTTC. This sequence encodes CSVEAGTGTYDEQYF.

The chain is built from TRBV30 and TRBJ2-3; D gene unclear. Germline values: CDR1 GTSNPN, CDR2 SVGIG (reference sequence). The V and J ends lost 0 bases and 5 bases respectively, with 6 bases between them. CDR3 size: 12 residues. Here the CDR3 DNA reads TGTGCCTGGAGTGTACGGTTAGATACGCAGTATTTT. It is translated as CAWSVRLDTQYF.

The rearrangement links TRBV30 to TRBJ2-7, with 11 bases matching TRBD2. The CDR3 length is 13 residues. V was clipped by 5 bases and J by 4 bases; unmatched bases: 4. Germline lookup yields CDR1 GTSNPN and CDR2 SVGIG (reference sequence). The CDR3 bases are TGTGCCTGGTCTCGGACTAGCGGGTACGAGCAGTACTTC. Its protein product is CAWSRTSGYEQYF.

The chain recombines TRBV18 with TRBJ1-5, with 7 bases fitting TRBD1. The J segment lost 6 bases and the V segment lost 3 bases, leaving 11 bases of the junction unmatched. The germline CDR1 and CDR2 sequences are KGHSH and LQKENI. This CDR3 contains 16 residues. Here the CDR3 reads CASSPTTGLSGQPQHF. Written as DNA, the CDR3 is TGTGCCAGCTCACCGACGACAGGGCTTAGCGGTCAGCCCCAGCATTTT.

The rearrangement links TRBV19 to TRBJ2-7; perhaps TRBD1 as D (6 bases). V was clipped by 4 bases and J by 0 bases, with 10 bases between them. Looked up from germline, CDR1 is LNHDA and CDR2 is SQIVND (reference sequence). CDR3 length equals 14 residues. The CDR3 DNA sequence: TGTGCCAGTAGTACGACAGGCGCCTCCTACGAGCAGTACTTC. It is translated as CASSTTGASYEQYF.

In its sample, this clone was seen once. The chain recombines TRBV18 with TRBJ1-1, with TRBD1 identical over 8 bases. After removal of 3 bases from V and 1 base from J, the junction contained 1 base not matched to a gene. CDR3 length: 14 amino acids. Germline V gene data show CDR1 as KGHSH and CDR2 as LQKENI. Here the CDR3 DNA reads TGTGCCAGCTCACCGGGACAGGCGAACACTGAAGCTTTCTTT. As protein: CASSPGQANTEAFF.

V gene TRBV25-1 combines with J gene TRBJ2-1, with a possible D match to TRBD2 (6 bases). V dropped 4 bases and J dropped 5 bases, with 18 bases sitting between them. The CDR3 spans 16 residues. Germline V gives CDR1 MGHDK, CDR2 SYGVNS. The CDR3 here is CASSVDFPRLDNEQFF. CDR3 coding DNA: TGTGCCAGCAGTGTGGACTTCCCTCGACTAGACAATGAGCAGTTCTTC. The full variable domain, its missing parts supplied by reference TRBV25-1 and TRBJ2-1, is EADIYQTPRYLVIGTGKKITLECSQTMGHDKMYWYQQDPGMELHLIHYSYGVNSTEKGDLSSESTVSRIRTEHFPLTLESARPSHTSQYLCASSVDFPRLDNEQFFGPGTRLTVL.

The chain is built from TRBV6-4 and TRBJ2-1; D may be TRBD2 (5 bases). The CDR3 length is 15 residues. The V and J ends lost 0 bases and 2 bases respectively, with 8 bases between them. Per the germline V gene, CDR1 is MRHNA and CDR2 is SNTAGT. The CDR3 loop is CASSDSGGAYNEQFF. CDR3 nucleotide sequence: TGTGCCAGCAGTGACTCAGGAGGCGCCTACAATGAGCAGTTCTTC.

The rearrangement links TRBV7-6 to TRBJ2-7; TRBD1 is a possible D gene (5 bases). The CDR3 is made up of 12 amino acids. The ends were cut back, 5 bases at V and 6 bases at J, with 11 bases in the middle. Germline CDR1 reads SGHVS; CDR2 reads FNYEAQ. CDR3 region: CASSLLQGEQYF. The CDR3 DNA sequence: TGTGCCAGCAGCCTCCTTCAGGGCGAGCAGTACTTC.

The chain is built from TRBV27 and TRBJ1-4; D not certain. The CDR3 has 13 residues. Germline V gene data show CDR1 as MNHEY and CDR2 as SMNVEV (reference sequence). Trimming removed 3 bases at V and 7 bases at J, with 9 bases between. CDR3 coding DNA: TGTGCCAGCAGTTTGCGAGAGGGTGAAAAACTGTTTTTT. This codes for CASSLREGEKLFF. Complete variable domain (other parts from reference TRBV27 and TRBJ1-4): EAQVTQNPRYLITVTGKKLTVTCSQNMNHEYMSWYRQDPGLGLRQIYYSMNVEVTDKGDVPEGYKVSRKEKRNFPLILESPSPNQTSLYFCASSLREGEKLFFGSGTQLSVL.

The genes are TRBV7-6 and TRBJ1-4; weak D call: TRBD1 (6 bases). The germline V and J ends were trimmed by 0 bases and 7 bases, with 15 bases remaining between them. The CDR3 spans 16 residues. From germline, CDR1 is SGHVS and CDR2 FNYEAQ. The CDR3 loop reads CASSLAQGTGGEKLFF. For the CDR3, the DNA is TGTGCCAGCAGCTTAGCGCAGGGGACGGGAGGTGAAAAACTGTTTTTT.

This clone has a handful of counts. The chain links TRBV7-8 to TRBJ1-2; possibly TRBD1 for D (6 bases). Trimming cost V 5 bases and J 7 bases, with 11 bases left between them. Germline CDR1 SGHVS, CDR2 FQNEAQ. CDR3 length equals 12 residues. CDR3 sequence (DNA): TGTGCCAGCAGCGCCGGGACACCTGGCTACACCTTC. This encodes CASSAGTPGYTF.

V is TRBV15 and J is TRBJ2-1; TRBD2 matches 7 bases. V lost 3 bases and J lost 8; bases outside the gene matches: 13. The CDR3 is 16 residues long. Germline V CDR1 and CDR2: LNHNV, YYDKDF (reference sequence). The CDR3 nucleotides are TGTGCCACCAGCAGGCGTGGGGGAGGGCTACGGGATGAGCAGTTCTTC. Translation: CATSRRGGGLRDEQFF.